This T cell receptor beta chain was retrieved from a study of breast tumors, draining lymph nodes, adjacent tissues. Study-level results: Tumors had less TCR diversity than lymph nodes, more than nontumor tissue.

From the multiplex PCR reads, TCRdb called clonotypes with MiXCR, one entry per CDR3 protein. The profile shows approximately 170,000 distinct CDR3 sequences, 30% to 35% of them singletons. Concerning this clonotype itself: Antigen: not known.

Axillary draining lymph nodes of breast cancer patients supplied the node samples. The CDR3 runs to 12 residues. From germline, CDR1 is MNHNY and CDR2 SVGAGI (reference sequence). Losses at the gene ends were 7 bases for V and 7 bases for J; bases not matched to a gene: 4. The source is a female donor with breast cancer. Some clones in this sample may be carry-over from other donors' samples. Material for sequencing was axillary lymph node tissue. This rearrangement joins TRBV6-6 to TRBJ2-1; the match to TRBD2 covers 7 bases. As DNA, the CDR3 is TGTGCCAGCACCCACGGGGGGAATGAGCAGTTCTTC. Amino acid sequence: CASTHGGNEQFF.